This section outlines one T cell receptor (beta chain) sequence together with its context. The antigen is not known. This CDR3 has 13 amino acids. The germline gives CDR1 LNHDA, CDR2 SQIVND (reference sequence). The V gene lost 5 bases and the J gene lost 5 bases, with 12 bases spanning the gap. TCRdb's copy holds only in-frame clones and misses some; the assay was immunoSEQ multiplex PCR. Of 75,000 to 100,000 clones in the sample, over 75% were seen once. The data derive from a study of T cell responses to AZD1222 COVID-19 vaccine. Findings and caveats of the study: With two AZD1222 doses given, Spike-specific TCR breadth and depth both rose. Just a handful of people given AZD1222 tested seropositive at baseline.

The sequence came from an adult in good health. The rearrangement joins TRBV19 to TRBJ2-5, with a possible D match to TRBD1 (6 bases). Here the sequenced sample was peripheral blood, taken on day 0 of AZD1222 vaccination. CDR3 in amino acids: CASSYRERETQYF. The CDR3 DNA sequence: TGTGCCAGTAGTTACAGGGAGAGGGAGACCCAGTACTTC.